Below, 4 T cell receptor beta chains from the same sample are listed, as sequenced in a study of T cell repertoires in cytomegalovirus infection. TCRdb independently ran MiXCR on the reads; one entry per CDR3 protein. The data hold 150,000 to 200,000 distinct CDR3 sequences, with around 15% observed a single time. The source material was PBMCs. The receptors here all came from a human donor in good health (CMV status not recorded). Some clones in this sample may be carry-over from other donors' samples.

This clonotype was seen more than once but under ten times. The gene calls are TRBV6-2 or TRBV6-3 and TRBJ2-1; TRBD2 matches 13 bases. CDR1 and CDR2 (germline): MNHEY, SVGEGT. CDR3 length: 15 residues. The ends lost 2 bases at V and 9 bases at J; junction bases unmatched: 4. CDR3 nucleotide sequence: TGTGCCAGCAGTTACACTAGCGGGAGGGCCGGTGAGCAGTTCTTC. This codes for CASSYTSGRAGEQFF.

This clonotype turned up a few times. The chain recombines TRBV5-1 with TRBJ2-2; D gene ambiguous. The germline V and J ends were trimmed by 0 bases and 1 base, with 4 bases remaining between them. Per germline, CDR1 SGHRS and CDR2 YFSETQ. This CDR3 is built from 14 residues. In DNA, the CDR3 is TGCGCCAGCAGCTTGGCCAGGAACACCGGGGAGCTGTTTTTT. It is translated as CASSLARNTGELFF.

This clonotype has at least ten counts. A read error may produce the germline difference seen at one junction end. The V and J genes are TRBV7-2 and TRBJ1-3; 7 nucleotides match TRBD1. Germline V gene lookup returns CDR1 SGHTA and CDR2 FQGNSA. This CDR3 is built from 14 residues. CDR3 sequence: CASSQSQGGSTIYF. In DNA form, the CDR3 reads TGTGCCAGCAGCCAATCGCAGGGGGGAAGCACCATATATTTT.

This clonotype has at least ten counts. The chain carries TRBV7-2 and TRBJ2-3; 15 bases line up with TRBD2. Losses at the gene ends were 3 bases for V and 0 bases for J; bases not matched to a gene: 1. Germline V gene data show CDR1 as SGHTA and CDR2 as FQGNSA. This CDR3 has 17 amino acids. CDR3 amino acids: CASSLGLAGGSTDTQYF. The CDR3 DNA sequence: TGTGCCAGCAGCTTGGGACTAGCGGGAGGTAGCACAGATACGCAGTATTTT.